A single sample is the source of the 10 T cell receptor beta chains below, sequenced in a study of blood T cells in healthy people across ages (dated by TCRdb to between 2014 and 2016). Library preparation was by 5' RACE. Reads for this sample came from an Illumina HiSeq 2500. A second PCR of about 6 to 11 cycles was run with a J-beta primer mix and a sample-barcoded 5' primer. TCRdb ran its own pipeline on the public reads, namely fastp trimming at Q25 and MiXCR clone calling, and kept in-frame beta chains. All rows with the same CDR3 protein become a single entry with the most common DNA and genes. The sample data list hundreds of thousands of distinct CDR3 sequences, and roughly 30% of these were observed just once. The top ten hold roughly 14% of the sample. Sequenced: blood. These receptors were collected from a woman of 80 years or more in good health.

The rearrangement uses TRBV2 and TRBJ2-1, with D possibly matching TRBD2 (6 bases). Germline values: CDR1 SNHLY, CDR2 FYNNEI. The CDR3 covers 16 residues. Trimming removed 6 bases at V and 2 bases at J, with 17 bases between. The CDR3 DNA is TGTGCCAGCAGGGGAGGAGCAGGGTTGACCTACAATGAGCAGTTCTTC. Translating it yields CASRGGAGLTYNEQFF.

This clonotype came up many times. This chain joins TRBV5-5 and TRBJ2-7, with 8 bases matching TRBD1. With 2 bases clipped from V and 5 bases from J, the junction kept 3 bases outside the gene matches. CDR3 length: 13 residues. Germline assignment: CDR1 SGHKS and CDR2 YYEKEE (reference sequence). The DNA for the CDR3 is TGTGCCAGCAGCTTACAGGGGGTGAACGAGCAGTACTTC. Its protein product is CASSLQGVNEQYF.

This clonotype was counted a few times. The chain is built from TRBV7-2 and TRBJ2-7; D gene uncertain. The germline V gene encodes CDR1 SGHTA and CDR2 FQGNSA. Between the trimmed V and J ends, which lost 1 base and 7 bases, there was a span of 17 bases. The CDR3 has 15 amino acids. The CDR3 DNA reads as TGTGCCAGCAGCTTAGGGGCAGGCCCCTACAATGAGCAGTACTTC. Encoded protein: CASSLGAGPYNEQYF.

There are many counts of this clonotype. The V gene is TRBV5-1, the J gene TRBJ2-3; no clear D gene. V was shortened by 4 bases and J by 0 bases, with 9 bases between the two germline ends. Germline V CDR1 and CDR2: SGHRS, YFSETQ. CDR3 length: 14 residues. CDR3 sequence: CASSLTASTDTQYF. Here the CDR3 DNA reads TGCGCCAGCAGCCTCACTGCTAGCACAGATACGCAGTATTTT.

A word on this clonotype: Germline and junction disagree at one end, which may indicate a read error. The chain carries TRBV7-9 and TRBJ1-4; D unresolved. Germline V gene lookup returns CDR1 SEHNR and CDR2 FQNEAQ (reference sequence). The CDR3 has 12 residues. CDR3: CVSSTTTEKLFF. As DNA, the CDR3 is TGTGTCAGCAGTACAACAACCGAAAAACTGTTTTTT.

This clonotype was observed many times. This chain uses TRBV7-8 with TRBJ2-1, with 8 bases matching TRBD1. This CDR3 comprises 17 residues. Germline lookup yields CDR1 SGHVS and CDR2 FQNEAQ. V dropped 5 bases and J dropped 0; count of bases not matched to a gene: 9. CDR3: CASSLRRTGISYNEQFF. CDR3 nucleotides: TGTGCCAGCAGCCTGAGACGGACAGGGATCTCCTACAATGAGCAGTTCTTC.

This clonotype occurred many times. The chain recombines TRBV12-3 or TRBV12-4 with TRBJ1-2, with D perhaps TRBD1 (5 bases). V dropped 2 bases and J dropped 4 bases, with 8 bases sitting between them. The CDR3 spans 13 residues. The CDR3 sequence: CASSLPQGYGYTF. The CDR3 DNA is TGTGCCAGCAGTTTACCCCAGGGCTATGGCTACACCTTC.

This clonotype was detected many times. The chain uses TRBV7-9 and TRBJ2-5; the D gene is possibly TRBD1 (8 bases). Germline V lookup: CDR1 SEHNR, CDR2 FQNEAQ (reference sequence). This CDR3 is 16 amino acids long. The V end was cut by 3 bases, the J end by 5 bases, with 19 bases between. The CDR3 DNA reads TGTGCCAGCAGCTTTAACAGGGGGAGGGTCTACGAGACCCAGTACTTC. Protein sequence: CASSFNRGRVYETQYF. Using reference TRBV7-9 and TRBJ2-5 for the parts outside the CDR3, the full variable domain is DTGVSQNPRHKITKRGQNVTFRCDPISEHNRLYWYRQTLGQGPEFLTYFQNEAQLEKSRLLSDRFSAERPKGSFSTLEIQRTEQGDSAMYLCASSFNRGRVYETQYFGPGTRLLVL.

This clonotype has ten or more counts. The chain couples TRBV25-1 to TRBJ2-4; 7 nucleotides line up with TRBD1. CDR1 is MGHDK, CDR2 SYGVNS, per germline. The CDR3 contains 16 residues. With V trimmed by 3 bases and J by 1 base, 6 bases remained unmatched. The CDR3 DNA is TGTGCCAGCAGTGAGTACAGGGGTGAGGCCAAAAACATTCAGTACTTC. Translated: CASSEYRGEAKNIQYF.

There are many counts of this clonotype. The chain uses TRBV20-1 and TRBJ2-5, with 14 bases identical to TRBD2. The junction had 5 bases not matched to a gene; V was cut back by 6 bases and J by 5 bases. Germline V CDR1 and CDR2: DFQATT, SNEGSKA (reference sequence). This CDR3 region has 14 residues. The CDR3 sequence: CSARLAGGLETQYF. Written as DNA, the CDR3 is TGCAGTGCCAGACTAGCGGGGGGGCTTGAGACCCAGTACTTC.